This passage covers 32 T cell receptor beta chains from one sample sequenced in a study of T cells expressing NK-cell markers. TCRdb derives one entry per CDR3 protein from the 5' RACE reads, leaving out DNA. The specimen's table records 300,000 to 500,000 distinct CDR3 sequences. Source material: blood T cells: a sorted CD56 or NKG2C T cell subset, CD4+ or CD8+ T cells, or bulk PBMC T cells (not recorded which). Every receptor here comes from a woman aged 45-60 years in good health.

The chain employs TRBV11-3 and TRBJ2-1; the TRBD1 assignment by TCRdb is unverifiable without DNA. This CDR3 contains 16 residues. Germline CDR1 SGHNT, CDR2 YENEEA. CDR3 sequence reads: CASSPGGFVTMSRQFF.

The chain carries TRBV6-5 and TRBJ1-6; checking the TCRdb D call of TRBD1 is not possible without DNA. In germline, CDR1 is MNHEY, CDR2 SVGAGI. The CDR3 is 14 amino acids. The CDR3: CASTPRTGTSPLHF.

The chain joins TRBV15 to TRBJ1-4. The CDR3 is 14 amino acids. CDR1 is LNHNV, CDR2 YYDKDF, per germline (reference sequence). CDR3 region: CATTQIGRNEKLFF.

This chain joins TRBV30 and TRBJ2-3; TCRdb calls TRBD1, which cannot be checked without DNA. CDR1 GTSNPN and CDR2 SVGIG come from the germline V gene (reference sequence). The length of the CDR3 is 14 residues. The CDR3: CAWTRDLGADTQYF.

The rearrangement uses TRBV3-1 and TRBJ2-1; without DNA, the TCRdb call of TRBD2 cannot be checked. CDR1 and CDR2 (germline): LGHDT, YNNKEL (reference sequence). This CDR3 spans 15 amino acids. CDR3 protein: CASSQLAGGQYEQFF.

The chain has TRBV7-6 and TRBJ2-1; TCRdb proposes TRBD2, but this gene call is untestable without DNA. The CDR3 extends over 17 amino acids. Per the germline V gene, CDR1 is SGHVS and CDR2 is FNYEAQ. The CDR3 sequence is CASSLAGRGSSYNEQFF. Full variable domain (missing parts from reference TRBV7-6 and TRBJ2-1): GAGVSQSPRYKVTKRGQDVALRCDPISGHVSLYWYRQALGQGPEFLTYFNYEAQQDKSGLPNDRFSAERPEGSISTLTIQRTEQRDSAMYRCASSLAGRGSSYNEQFFGPGTRLTVL.

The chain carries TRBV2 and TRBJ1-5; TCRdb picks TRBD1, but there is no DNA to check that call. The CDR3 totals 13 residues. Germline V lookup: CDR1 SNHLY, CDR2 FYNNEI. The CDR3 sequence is CAGGKGGNQPQHF.

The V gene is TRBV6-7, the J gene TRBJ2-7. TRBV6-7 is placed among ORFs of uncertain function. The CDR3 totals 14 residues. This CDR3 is CASSSIPVTYEQYF.

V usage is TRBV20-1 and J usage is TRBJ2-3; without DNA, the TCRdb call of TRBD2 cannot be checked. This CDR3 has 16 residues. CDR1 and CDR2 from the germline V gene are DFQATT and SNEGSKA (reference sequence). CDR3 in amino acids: CSAGPLRRELADTQYF.

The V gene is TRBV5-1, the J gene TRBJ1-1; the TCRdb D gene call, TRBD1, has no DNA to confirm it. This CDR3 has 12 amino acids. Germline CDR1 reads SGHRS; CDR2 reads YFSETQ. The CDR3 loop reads CASSQTRAEAFF.

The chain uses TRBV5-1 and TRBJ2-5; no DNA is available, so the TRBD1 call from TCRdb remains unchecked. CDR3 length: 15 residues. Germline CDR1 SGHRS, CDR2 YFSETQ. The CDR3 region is CASRNDRSPSETQYF.

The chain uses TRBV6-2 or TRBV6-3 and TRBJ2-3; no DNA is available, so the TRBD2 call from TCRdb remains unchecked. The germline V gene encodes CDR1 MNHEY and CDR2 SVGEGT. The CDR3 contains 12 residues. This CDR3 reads CASTPGLDTQYF.

CDR3 sequence reads: CASSKADWNIQYF. The chain couples TRBV21-1 to TRBJ2-4. TRBV21-1 is recorded as a pseudogene. This CDR3 comprises 13 residues.

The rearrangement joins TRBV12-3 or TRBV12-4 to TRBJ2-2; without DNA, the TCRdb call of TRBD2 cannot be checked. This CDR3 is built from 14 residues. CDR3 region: CASSAAGGTGELFF.

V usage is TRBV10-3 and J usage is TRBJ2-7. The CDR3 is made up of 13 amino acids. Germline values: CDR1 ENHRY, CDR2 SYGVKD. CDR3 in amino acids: CAISESRSYEQYF.

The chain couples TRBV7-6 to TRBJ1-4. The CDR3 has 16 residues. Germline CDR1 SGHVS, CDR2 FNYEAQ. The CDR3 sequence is CASSLGSSATNEKLFF.

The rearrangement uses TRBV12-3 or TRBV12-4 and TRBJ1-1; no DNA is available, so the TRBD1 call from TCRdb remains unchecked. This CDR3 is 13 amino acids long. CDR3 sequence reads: CASSFEGGTEAFF.

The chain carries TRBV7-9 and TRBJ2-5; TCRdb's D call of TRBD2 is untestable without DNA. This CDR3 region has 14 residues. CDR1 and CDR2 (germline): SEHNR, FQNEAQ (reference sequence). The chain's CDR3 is CASSSVWEWETQYF.

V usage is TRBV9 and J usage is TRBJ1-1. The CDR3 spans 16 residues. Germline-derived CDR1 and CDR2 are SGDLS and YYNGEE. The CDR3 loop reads CASSVVAGPMNTEAFF.

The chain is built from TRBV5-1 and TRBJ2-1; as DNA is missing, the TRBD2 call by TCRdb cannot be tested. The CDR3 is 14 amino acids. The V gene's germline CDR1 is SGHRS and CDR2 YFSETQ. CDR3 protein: CASSLAEARSEQFF. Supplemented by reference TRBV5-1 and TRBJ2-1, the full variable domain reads KAGVTQTPRYLIKTRGQQVTLSCSPISGHRSVSWYQQTPGQGLQFLFEYFSETQRNKGNFPGRFSGRQFSNSRSEMNVSTLELGDSALYLCASSLAEARSEQFFGPGTRLTVL.

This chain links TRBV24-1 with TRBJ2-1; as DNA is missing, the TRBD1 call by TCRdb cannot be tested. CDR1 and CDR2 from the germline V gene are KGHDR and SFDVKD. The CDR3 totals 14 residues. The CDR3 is CATSESGRGNEQFF.

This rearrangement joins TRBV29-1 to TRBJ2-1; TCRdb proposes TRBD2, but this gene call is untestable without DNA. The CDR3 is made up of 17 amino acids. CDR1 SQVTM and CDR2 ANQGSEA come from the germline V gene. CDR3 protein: CSVERFTSGSSYNEQFF.

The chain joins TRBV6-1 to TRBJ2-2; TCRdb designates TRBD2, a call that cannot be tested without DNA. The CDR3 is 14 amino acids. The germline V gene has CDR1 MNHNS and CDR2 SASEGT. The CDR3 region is CASSEEGLAGELFF.

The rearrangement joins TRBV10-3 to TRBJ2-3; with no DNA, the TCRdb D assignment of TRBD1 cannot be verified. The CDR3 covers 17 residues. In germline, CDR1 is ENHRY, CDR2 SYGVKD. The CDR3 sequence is CAISDPWTGPDTDTQYF.

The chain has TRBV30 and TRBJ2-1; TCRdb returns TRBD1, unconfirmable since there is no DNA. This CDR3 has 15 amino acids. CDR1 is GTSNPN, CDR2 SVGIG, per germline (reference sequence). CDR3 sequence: CAWSVGQGWDNEQFF. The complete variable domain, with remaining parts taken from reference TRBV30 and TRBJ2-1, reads SQTIHQWPATLVQPVGSPLSLECTVEGTSNPNLYWYRQAAGRGLQLLFYSVGIGQISSEVPQNLSASRPQDRQFILSSKKLLLSDSGFYLCAWSVGQGWDNEQFFGPGTRLTVL.

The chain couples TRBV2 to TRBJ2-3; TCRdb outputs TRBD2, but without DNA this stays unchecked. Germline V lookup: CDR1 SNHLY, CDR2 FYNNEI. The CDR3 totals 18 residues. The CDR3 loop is CASSEAFRLAGGGDTQYF. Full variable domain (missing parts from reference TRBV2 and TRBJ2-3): EPEVTQTPSHQVTQMGQEVILRCVPISNHLYFYWYRQILGQKVEFLVSFYNNEISEKSEIFDDQFSVERPDGSNFTLKIRSTKLEDSAMYFCASSEAFRLAGGGDTQYFGPGTRLTVL.

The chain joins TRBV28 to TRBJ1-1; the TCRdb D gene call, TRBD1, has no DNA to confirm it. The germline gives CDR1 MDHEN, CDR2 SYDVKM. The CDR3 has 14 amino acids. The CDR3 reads CASSRPRQGSEAFF.

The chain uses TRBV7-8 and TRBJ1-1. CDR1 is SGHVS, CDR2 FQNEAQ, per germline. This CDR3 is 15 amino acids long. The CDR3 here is CASSLRARANTEAFF.

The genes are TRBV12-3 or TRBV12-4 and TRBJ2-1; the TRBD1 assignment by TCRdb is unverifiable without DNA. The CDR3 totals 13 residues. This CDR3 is CASSRDQDNEQFF.

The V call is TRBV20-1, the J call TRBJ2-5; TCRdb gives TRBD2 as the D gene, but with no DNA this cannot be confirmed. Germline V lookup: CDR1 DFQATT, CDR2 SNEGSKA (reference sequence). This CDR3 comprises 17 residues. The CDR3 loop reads CSARWIITSGYQETQYF.

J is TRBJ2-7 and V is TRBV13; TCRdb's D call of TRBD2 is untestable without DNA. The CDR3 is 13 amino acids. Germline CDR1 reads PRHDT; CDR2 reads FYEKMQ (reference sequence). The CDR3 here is CASSWTRGLEQYF.

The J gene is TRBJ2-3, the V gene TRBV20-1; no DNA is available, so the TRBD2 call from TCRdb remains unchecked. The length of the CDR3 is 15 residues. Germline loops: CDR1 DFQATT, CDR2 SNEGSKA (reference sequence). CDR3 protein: CSARDPAAGADTQYF.